The next 31 T cell receptor beta chains were all read from a single sample in a study of blood T cell repertoires in COVID-19. Sequencing used immunoSEQ multiplex PCR; TCRdb keeps in-frame clones, though not all of them. The top ten hold under 20% of the sample, which has 95,000 to 150,000 clones, about 80% seen once. The specimen was peripheral blood. These TCRs come from a man aged 60-69 years with active or convalescent COVID-19.

The gene calls are TRBV6-2 or TRBV6-3 and TRBJ1-2, with D uncertain. The CDR3 contains 13 residues. Trimming cost V 2 bases and J 6 bases, with 10 bases left between them. CDR1 and CDR2 (germline): MNHEY, SVGEGT. CDR3 protein: CASSYPSPDGYTF. CDR3 DNA: TGTGCCAGCAGTTACCCGAGCCCCGATGGCTACACCTTC.

The rearrangement links TRBV9 to TRBJ2-7; TRBD2 matches 7 bases. The CDR3 runs to 15 residues. J lost 2 bases, V lost 2 bases, and 7 bases had no gene match. CDR1 is SGDLS, CDR2 YYNGEE, per germline. CDR3 sequence reads: CASSVAGLGPYEQYF. Here the CDR3 DNA reads TGTGCCAGCAGCGTTGCCGGACTAGGCCCCTACGAGCAGTACTTC.

V gene TRBV11-3 combines with J gene TRBJ2-1; no reliable D call. CDR1 and CDR2 from the germline V gene are SGHNT and YENEEA. V was shortened by 0 bases and J by 0 bases, with 9 bases between the two germline ends. This CDR3 is 16 amino acids long. The CDR3 protein is CASSLDTVTSYNEQFF. The CDR3 DNA reads TGTGCCAGCAGCTTAGATACAGTTACCTCCTACAATGAGCAGTTCTTC.

This rearrangement joins TRBV11-2 to TRBJ1-1, with D possibly being TRBD1 (6 bases). The CDR3 is made up of 15 amino acids. Trimming cost V 2 bases and J 0 bases, with 10 bases left between them. Germline V gene data show CDR1 as SGHAT and CDR2 as FQNNGV. The CDR3 region is CASSLYQGMNTEAFF. In DNA, the CDR3 is TGTGCCAGCAGCTTATATCAGGGGATGAACACTGAAGCTTTCTTT.

The J gene is TRBJ1-5, the V gene TRBV7-9; unclear D gene. The CDR3 totals 16 residues. Germline V CDR1 and CDR2: SEHNR, FQNEAQ (reference sequence). Deletions cut 2 bases from V and 0 bases from J, with 11 bases between. CDR3 amino acids: CASSLYAGYSNQPQHF. CDR3 DNA sequence: TGTGCCAGCAGCTTATATGCGGGGTATAGCAATCAGCCCCAGCATTTT. Combining the CDR3 with reference TRBV7-9 and TRBJ1-5 gives the whole variable domain DTGVSQNPRHKITKRGQNVTFRCDPISEHNRLYWYRQTLGQGPEFLTYFQNEAQLEKSRLLSDRFSAERPKGSFSTLEIQRTEQGDSAMYLCASSLYAGYSNQPQHFGDGTRLSIL.

This clone was observed a few times. The chain is built from TRBV9 and TRBJ2-3; 8 bases match TRBD1. The V segment lost 3 bases and the J segment 1 base; nucleotides outside the gene matches: 10. Germline V gene data show CDR1 as SGDLS and CDR2 as YYNGEE. The CDR3 contains 17 residues. CDR3 sequence reads: CASSAFPGQGGTDTQYF. The CDR3, as DNA: TGTGCCAGCAGCGCGTTTCCAGGACAGGGTGGCACAGATACGCAGTATTTT.

The gene calls are TRBV11-2 and TRBJ2-5; tentatively, D is TRBD2 (5 bases). Per the germline V gene, CDR1 is SGHAT and CDR2 is FQNNGV. This CDR3 comprises 13 residues. The V gene lost 8 bases and the J gene lost 5 bases, with 15 bases spanning the gap. CDR3 protein: CASRRGGPETQYF. CDR3 bases: TGTGCCAGCCGCCGGGGTGGCCCGGAGACCCAGTACTTC.

This chain links TRBV5-5 with TRBJ2-1; the D gene is possibly TRBD1 (6 bases). Germline V CDR1 and CDR2: SGHKS, YYEKEE (reference sequence). V lost 3 bases and J 2 bases, leaving 9 bases between the germline ends. This CDR3 is built from 14 residues. The CDR3, as DNA: TGTGCCAGCAGCTACAGGGACCCCTACAATGAGCAGTTCTTC. It specifies CASSYRDPYNEQFF. The full variable domain, with the rest looked up from reference TRBV5-5 and TRBJ2-1, is DAGVTQSPTHLIKTRGQQVTLRCSPISGHKSVSWYQQVLGQGPQFIFQYYEKEERGRGNFPDRFSARQFPNYSSELNVNALLLGDSALYLCASSYRDPYNEQFFGPGTRLTVL.

The CDR3 sequence is CASSLFRTSGSETQYF. Written as DNA, the CDR3 is TGTGCCAGCAGCTTATTCCGTACTAGCGGGAGTGAGACCCAGTACTTC. The J gene is TRBJ2-5, the V gene TRBV7-9; TRBD2 matches 11 bases. Germline trimming cut 2 bases from V and 5 bases from J; bases unmatched to any gene: 7. CDR3 length equals 16 residues. Germline loops: CDR1 SEHNR, CDR2 FQNEAQ (reference sequence).

This clone was counted a single time. The DNA of the CDR3 is TGTGCCAGCAGCGTCAGGGGTGCAACTAATGAAAAACTGTTTTTT. Translating it yields CASSVRGATNEKLFF. J is TRBJ1-4 and V is TRBV9; D is perhaps TRBD1 (6 bases). The V and J ends lost 2 bases and 0 bases respectively, with 8 bases between them. Germline CDR1 and CDR2: SGDLS and YYNGEE. CDR3 length: 15 residues. Drawing the rest from reference TRBV9 and TRBJ1-4, the complete variable domain is DSGVTQTPKHLITATGQRVTLRCSPRSGDLSVYWYQQSLDQGLQFLIQYYNGEERAKGNILERFSAQQFPDLHSELNLSSLELGDSALYFCASSVRGATNEKLFFGSGTQLSVL.

The chain employs TRBV24-1 and TRBJ2-7; the D is unclear. V lost 4 bases and J lost 3, with 9 bases in between. In germline, CDR1 is KGHDR, CDR2 SFDVKD. This CDR3 region has 13 residues. The CDR3 DNA is TGTGCCACCAGTGAGTTTAGGAGCTACGAGCAGTACTTC. Amino acids: CATSEFRSYEQYF.

The gene calls are TRBV5-1 and TRBJ2-6; possibly TRBD2 for D (6 bases). Per the germline V gene, CDR1 is SGHRS and CDR2 is YFSETQ. Trimming stripped 1 base from V and 0 bases from J, with 11 bases between. This CDR3 has 17 amino acids. The CDR3: CASSLSAGSSGANVLTF. The DNA for the CDR3 is TGCGCCAGCAGCTTGTCCGCCGGGAGCTCTGGGGCCAACGTCCTGACTTTC. Filled out from reference TRBV5-1 and TRBJ2-6, the complete variable domain reads KAGVTQTPRYLIKTRGQQVTLSCSPISGHRSVSWYQQTPGQGLQFLFEYFSETQRNKGNFPGRFSGRQFSNSRSEMNVSTLELGDSALYLCASSLSAGSSGANVLTFGAGSRLTVL.

The chain uses TRBV13 and TRBJ2-6, with 7 nucleotides matching TRBD1. V was clipped by 5 bases and J by 1 base; unmatched bases: 20. The CDR3 runs to 21 residues. Per the germline V gene, CDR1 is PRHDT and CDR2 is FYEKMQ (reference sequence). The CDR3 sequence is CASSVRDSGRVGSSGANVLTF. The CDR3 DNA reads as TGTGCCAGCAGCGTACGGGACAGCGGCAGGGTTGGGTCATCTGGGGCCAACGTCCTGACTTTC.

The chain combines TRBV7-2 with TRBJ2-7; 8 bases map to TRBD1. CDR3 size: 14 residues. Germline loops: CDR1 SGHTA, CDR2 FQGNSA. V gave up 5 bases and J gave up 5 bases; unmatched junction bases: 8. CDR3 DNA sequence: TGTGCCAGCAGCGGGAGGACAGGGTCCCACGAGCAGTACTTC. Protein sequence: CASSGRTGSHEQYF. The complete variable domain, with remaining parts taken from reference TRBV7-2 and TRBJ2-7, reads GAGVSQSPSNKVTEKGKDVELRCDPISGHTALYWYRQSLGQGLEFLIYFQGNSAPDKSGLPSDRFSAERTGGSVSTLTIQRTQQEDSAVYLCASSGRTGSHEQYFGPGTRLTVT.

The chain employs TRBV5-1 and TRBJ2-1; possibly TRBD2 for D (7 bases). Germline V gene sequence: CDR1 SGHRS, CDR2 YFSETQ. The CDR3 has 14 residues. The ends were cut back, 8 bases at V and 0 bases at J, with 12 bases in the middle. CDR3 residues: CASEGGSSYNEQFF. The CDR3 DNA follows: TGCGCCAGTGAGGGGGGGAGCTCCTACAATGAGCAGTTCTTC.

This rearrangement joins TRBV7-9 to TRBJ2-3; the D is unclear. In germline, CDR1 is SEHNR, CDR2 FQNEAQ (reference sequence). V dropped 2 bases and J dropped 5 bases, with 5 bases sitting between them. The CDR3 extends over 12 amino acids. CDR3 region: CASSLSRDTQYF. In DNA form, the CDR3 reads TGTGCCAGCAGCTTAAGCCGAGATACGCAGTATTTT.

V gene TRBV6-1 combines with J gene TRBJ1-2; maybe TRBD1 (5 bases). Trimming removed 2 bases at V and 4 bases at J, with 11 bases between. CDR3 length: 14 residues. The germline CDR1 and CDR2 sequences are MNHNS and SASEGT. CDR3 bases: TGTGCCAGCAGTGAACTAGGGGTTCTCTATGGCTACACCTTC. Translation gives CASSELGVLYGYTF.

CDR3 region: CASSLIVGAGNTGELFF. CDR3 coding DNA: TGTGCCAGCAGCTTAATAGTTGGGGCAGGGAACACCGGGGAGCTGTTTTTT. This rearrangement joins TRBV11-3 to TRBJ2-2; weak D call: TRBD1 (5 bases). CDR1 SGHNT and CDR2 YENEEA come from the germline V gene. This CDR3 is 17 amino acids long. V was shortened by 2 bases and J by 1 base, with 14 bases between the two germline ends. Full variable domain (remainder filled in from reference TRBV11-3 and TRBJ2-2): EAGVVQSPRYKIIEKKQPVAFWCNPISGHNTLYWYLQNLGQGPELLIRYENEEAVDDSQLPKDRFSAERLKGVDSTLKIQPAELGDSAVYLCASSLIVGAGNTGELFFGEGSRLTVL.

This sequence joins TRBV24-1 and TRBJ2-3; tentative D call: TRBD1 (7 bases). V lost 3 bases and J lost 0, with 12 bases in between. CDR1 is KGHDR, CDR2 SFDVKD, per germline. This CDR3 has 16 residues. CDR3 nucleotide sequence: TGTGCCACCAGTGATCCGACAGGGACTAGCACAGATACGCAGTATTTT. Residues: CATSDPTGTSTDTQYF.

V usage is TRBV5-1 and J usage is TRBJ2-5; perhaps TRBD2 as D (6 bases). The CDR3 covers 15 residues. Trimming pared 1 base from V and 5 bases from J, leaving 15 bases between. CDR1 and CDR2 from the germline V gene are SGHRS and YFSETQ. This chain's CDR3 is CASSLNTGEGETQYF. The CDR3 DNA reads TGCGCCAGCAGCTTGAATACGGGAGAGGGGGAGACCCAGTACTTC.

This clone was observed once. The chain links TRBV7-3 to TRBJ1-1; TRBD1 aligns across 10 bases. The length of the CDR3 is 17 residues. The germline V gene has CDR1 SGHTA and CDR2 FQGTGA. V shed 6 bases, J shed 4 bases, and the junction held 14 bases outside the gene matches. Here the CDR3 DNA reads TGTGCCAGCAGTCGCTTTCGGGACAGGGGTCCGGGCACTGAAGCTTTCTTT. It yields the protein CASSRFRDRGPGTEAFF.

Here the CDR3 DNA reads TGTGCCAGCAGTTTAATTCCCCTAGCGGGAGCAACAGATACGCAGTATTTT. This codes for CASSLIPLAGATDTQYF. The chain combines TRBV27 with TRBJ2-3, with 10 bases identical to TRBD2. V lost 2 bases, J lost 3 bases, and 8 bases stayed unmatched. Germline V lookup: CDR1 MNHEY, CDR2 SMNVEV (reference sequence). The CDR3 extends over 17 amino acids.

This clone was seen once. The chain's CDR3 is CASSLARAVYTDTQYF. The CDR3 coding sequence is TGTGCCAGCTCACTGGCGCGGGCAGTCTACACAGATACGCAGTATTTT. The V gene is TRBV18, the J gene TRBJ2-3; D is possibly TRBD2 (5 bases). Deletions cut 4 bases from V and 2 bases from J, with 16 bases between. Germline CDR1 and CDR2: KGHSH and LQKENI. This CDR3 is 16 amino acids long.

This rearrangement joins TRBV7-9 to TRBJ2-5; 8 bases map to TRBD1. After removal of 4 bases from V and 7 bases from J, the junction contained 8 bases not matched to a gene. From germline, CDR1 is SEHNR and CDR2 FQNEAQ (reference sequence). The CDR3 loop spans 14 amino acids. The CDR3 loop reads CASSSRGPAPTQYF. The CDR3 DNA is TGTGCCAGCAGCTCCAGGGGGCCAGCCCCGACCCAGTACTTC.

This sequence joins TRBV18 and TRBJ1-4; 8 bases fit TRBD1. This CDR3 region has 15 residues. J was trimmed by 7 bases and V by 0 bases; bases with no gene match: 4. Germline V gene sequence: CDR1 KGHSH, CDR2 LQKENI. CDR3 nucleotides: TGTGCCAGCTCACCACCGGCAGGGGGCCGTGAAAAACTGTTTTTT. Its translation: CASSPPAGGREKLFF.

This clone was detected a few times. The chain recombines TRBV21-1 with TRBJ1-6; TRBD1, the table's D call, was not compared with the DNA. TRBV21-1 is a recognized pseudogene. There are 17 residues in the CDR3. The CDR3 DNA reads TGTGCCAGCAACGCACTTCCGTGGGGGACAGCAAATTCACCCCTCCACTTT. As protein: CASNALPWGTANSPLHF.

This chain uses TRBV3-1 (or the pseudogene TRBV3-2) with TRBJ1-2, with 7 bases aligning to TRBD1. The CDR3 contains 14 residues. CDR1 LGHDT and CDR2 YNNKEL come from the germline V gene (reference sequence). V gave up 2 bases and J gave up 6 bases; unmatched junction bases: 6. CDR3 nucleotides: TGTGCCAGCAGCCAACGGACAGGCGGAGATGGCTACACCTTC. It codes for CASSQRTGGDGYTF.

The chain is built from TRBV25-1 and TRBJ1-2; TRBD1 aligns across 7 bases. The CDR3 consists of 13 residues. The ends lost 2 bases at V and 8 bases at J; junction bases unmatched: 5. The germline V gene has CDR1 MGHDK and CDR2 SYGVNS. CDR3 sequence reads: CASSEQRGLGYTF. The CDR3 DNA is TGTGCCAGCAGTGAACAGAGGGGGCTCGGCTACACCTTC.

The genes are TRBV27 and TRBJ1-1; maybe TRBD1 (6 bases). This CDR3 is 12 amino acids long. Germline V lookup: CDR1 MNHEY, CDR2 SMNVEV (reference sequence). V gave up 3 bases and J gave up 10 bases, with 12 bases separating them. CDR3 sequence: CASSFGSGAAFF. The CDR3, as DNA: TGTGCCAGCAGTTTTGGGTCAGGGGCAGCTTTCTTT.

This clone was seen a handful of times. The chain combines TRBV29-1 with TRBJ1-1, with 7 bases aligning to TRBD1. After removal of 7 bases from V and 8 bases from J, the junction contained 7 bases not matched to a gene. In germline, CDR1 is SQVTM, CDR2 ANQGSEA. The length of the CDR3 is 11 residues. The CDR3: CSANRGREAFF. Here the CDR3 DNA reads TGCAGCGCTAACAGGGGTCGGGAAGCTTTCTTT.

The V and J genes are TRBV14 and TRBJ1-1; 11 bases line up with TRBD1. This CDR3 contains 17 residues. V gave up 4 bases and J gave up 1 base; unmatched junction bases: 8. Germline V gene lookup returns CDR1 SGHDN and CDR2 FVKESK. The CDR3 spells CASSPRTGGFGNTEAFF. For the CDR3, the DNA is TGTGCCAGCAGCCCCAGGACAGGGGGCTTCGGGAACACTGAAGCTTTCTTT.